Presented here are 28 T cell receptor beta chains from one specimen sequenced in a study of shared clonotypes between healthy human individuals. The repertoire was sequenced with immunoSEQ multiplex PCR; TCRdb's copy has only in-frame clones and lacks some. The table lists 1,400,000 or so clones, approximately 98.5% of them singletons. The specimen sequenced was naive CD4+ T cells sorted from blood. The subset was: CD45RA+ positively selected. Every receptor here comes from a man aged 30 to 45 in good health.

The chain is built from TRBV18 and TRBJ1-1, with a weak D call TRBD1 (5 bases). This CDR3 has 12 residues. V lost 4 bases, J lost 6 bases, and 9 bases lay in between. Germline CDR1 is KGHSH and CDR2 is LQKENI. In DNA, the CDR3 is TGTGCCAGCTCACTCGGGGGGTCTGAAGCTTTCTTT. This gives the protein CASSLGGSEAFF.

V is TRBV15 and J is TRBJ2-2, with a possible D match to TRBD2 (6 bases). The germline V gene encodes CDR1 LNHNV and CDR2 YYDKDF (reference sequence). This CDR3 contains 19 residues. Between the trimmed V and J ends, which lost 0 bases and 0 bases, there was a span of 17 bases. The CDR3 protein is CATSRERGWIAANTGELFF. CDR3 coding DNA: TGTGCCACCAGCAGAGAAAGGGGATGGATAGCGGCGAACACCGGGGAGCTGTTTTTT.

The gene calls are TRBV9 and TRBJ1-2; the match to TRBD1 covers 12 bases. The CDR3 is made up of 15 amino acids. Trimming took 3 bases from V and 2 from J; bases not matched to a gene: 2. Germline-derived CDR1 and CDR2 are SGDLS and YYNGEE. CDR3 coding DNA: TGTGCCAGCAGCGCTGGGACAGGGGGCAACTATGGCTACACCTTC. Amino acid sequence: CASSAGTGGNYGYTF.

The rearrangement uses TRBV5-1 and TRBJ1-2; the D gene is possibly TRBD1 (6 bases). The V gene's germline CDR1 is SGHRS and CDR2 YFSETQ. There are 15 residues in the CDR3. Trimming left V 4 bases short and J 2 bases short, with 15 bases between. CDR3 bases: TGCGCCAGCAGCGAGGCCGGGACATCGAACTATGGCTACACCTTC. It yields the protein CASSEAGTSNYGYTF.

DNA for the CDR3: TGCAGCGTTGAACTTCCGGGGTCGAACACTGAAGCTTTCTTT. Protein product: CSVELPGSNTEAFF. J is TRBJ1-1 and V is TRBV29-1; D gene uncertain. The CDR3 is made up of 14 amino acids. Trimming removed 2 bases at V and 1 base at J, with 11 bases between. The germline V gene encodes CDR1 SQVTM and CDR2 ANQGSEA.

Regarding this clone: This sample includes further DNA sequences coding for the same CDR3. The V gene is TRBV9, the J gene TRBJ2-7, with D maybe TRBD1 (6 bases). CDR3 length equals 14 residues. Trimming took off 0 bases at V and 1 base at J, with 8 bases between the two ends. The germline V gene encodes CDR1 SGDLS and CDR2 YYNGEE. The CDR3 region is CASSVAGQSYEQYF. Written as DNA, the CDR3 is TGTGCCAGCAGCGTAGCAGGACAGTCCTACGAGCAGTACTTC.

The chain links TRBV7-2 to TRBJ2-3; 11 nucleotides match TRBD1. The V and J ends lost 5 bases and 4 bases, in that order; junction bases with no gene match: 8. Germline lookup yields CDR1 SGHTA and CDR2 FQGNSA. The length of the CDR3 is 16 residues. The CDR3 spells CASSTRTGGKSDTQYF. The CDR3 nucleotides are TGTGCCAGCAGCACTCGGACAGGGGGCAAGTCAGATACGCAGTATTTT.

The chain recombines TRBV11-2 with TRBJ2-1; 9 nucleotides match TRBD2. Looked up from germline, CDR1 is SGHAT and CDR2 is FQNNGV. V lost 5 bases and J lost 0; bases outside the gene matches: 5. CDR3 size: 16 residues. The CDR3 loop is CASSGLAGSSYNEQFF. The CDR3 bases are TGTGCCAGCAGCGGCCTAGCGGGGAGCTCCTACAATGAGCAGTTCTTC.

The chain has TRBV29-1 and TRBJ2-1; tentatively, D is TRBD1 or TRBD2 (5 bases each). The CDR3 contains 12 residues. The germline V and J ends were trimmed by 6 bases and 2 bases, with 8 bases remaining between them. Germline V lookup: CDR1 SQVTM, CDR2 ANQGSEA. The CDR3 DNA follows: TGCAGCGTGGGACCGACCTACAATGAGCAGTTCTTC. Translated, it gives CSVGPTYNEQFF.

The chain carries TRBV25-1 and TRBJ2-1; the D gene is possibly TRBD2 (6 bases). V was shortened by 5 bases and J by 8 bases, with 10 bases between the two germline ends. CDR3 size: 12 residues. Germline values: CDR1 MGHDK, CDR2 SYGVNS. Here the CDR3 reads CASSTRDYEQFF. Written as DNA, the CDR3 is TGTGCCAGCAGTACCCGGGACTATGAGCAGTTCTTC.

The rearrangement uses TRBV4-3 and TRBJ2-2, with D unclear. This CDR3 is 14 amino acids long. Trimming cost V 2 bases and J 2 bases, with 6 bases left between them. Germline-derived CDR1 and CDR2 are LGHNA and YSLEER. The CDR3 DNA follows: TGCGCCAGCAGCCAATTGACTAACACCGGGGAGCTGTTTTTT. Its translation: CASSQLTNTGELFF.

V is TRBV28 and J is TRBJ2-2; 7 bases line up with TRBD1. Germline V gives CDR1 MDHEN, CDR2 SYDVKM. The V segment lost 6 bases and the J segment 2 bases; nucleotides outside the gene matches: 12. The CDR3 totals 17 residues. The CDR3: CASRSPGQTVNTGELFF. The CDR3 nucleotides read TGTGCCAGCAGATCACCGGGACAGACTGTTAACACCGGGGAGCTGTTTTTT.

This chain joins TRBV5-4 and TRBJ2-1; D is ambiguous. This CDR3 has 15 amino acids. Trimming pared 4 bases from V and 5 bases from J, leaving 16 bases between. CDR1 is SGHNT and CDR2 is YYREEE in the germline V gene (reference sequence). The CDR3, as DNA: TGTGCCAGCAGCCAAGATCTTCGGCTTGACAATGAGCAGTTCTTC. This translates into CASSQDLRLDNEQFF.

The chain joins TRBV10-3 to TRBJ2-3, with a tentative D call TRBD2 (6 bases). Trimming left V 6 bases short and J 4 bases short, with 14 bases between. CDR1 and CDR2 from the germline V gene are ENHRY and SYGVKD. This CDR3 is 14 amino acids long. This CDR3 reads CAIRGTEQPDTQYF. The CDR3 nucleotides are TGTGCCATCAGGGGGACTGAACAACCAGATACGCAGTATTTT.

Concerning this clone: Other nucleotide sequences from this sample produce the same CDR3. The chain joins TRBV6-1 to TRBJ1-2, with 9 bases that match TRBD1. Germline CDR1 MNHNS, CDR2 SASEGT. This CDR3 has 14 residues. After removal of 6 bases from V and 8 bases from J, the junction contained 10 bases not matched to a gene. The CDR3: CASSGPGQGRGYTF. DNA for the CDR3: TGTGCCAGCAGCGGCCCGGGACAGGGTCGCGGCTACACCTTC.

As concerns this clone: In the same sample, other DNA sequences code for this CDR3. V usage is TRBV10-3 and J usage is TRBJ2-2; D ambiguous. Trimming took 0 bases from V and 0 from J, leaving 8 bases between them. From germline, CDR1 is ENHRY and CDR2 SYGVKD. CDR3 length: 16 residues. CDR3 loop: CAISESWGSNTGELFF. CDR3 sequence (DNA): TGTGCCATCAGTGAGTCATGGGGATCGAACACCGGGGAGCTGTTTTTT.

The CDR3 reads CASSPKFGQGQNYNEQFF. For the CDR3, the DNA is TGTGCCAGCTCACCAAAATTCGGACAGGGGCAAAACTACAATGAGCAGTTCTTC. The chain couples TRBV18 to TRBJ2-1, with 9 positions matching TRBD1. V shed 2 bases, J shed 3 bases, and the junction held 11 bases outside the gene matches. The CDR3 covers 18 residues. CDR1 is KGHSH, CDR2 LQKENI, per germline.

The V call is TRBV29-1, the J call TRBJ2-7; 7 bases fit TRBD1. There are 12 residues in the CDR3. With 7 bases clipped from V and 3 bases from J, the junction kept 6 bases outside the gene matches. Germline CDR1 SQVTM, CDR2 ANQGSEA. The CDR3 region is CSARGQLYEQYF. CDR3 DNA sequence: TGCAGCGCTAGGGGACAGCTCTACGAGCAGTACTTC.

The CDR3 region is CASSLVEAGETQYF. CDR3 sequence (DNA): TGTGCCAGCAGCTTGGTTGAGGCGGGGGAGACCCAGTACTTC. The chain links TRBV5-6 to TRBJ2-5, with D possibly being TRBD2 (6 bases). This CDR3 is 14 amino acids long. With 0 bases removed from V and 5 bases from J, the gap between germline ends came to 11 bases. Germline V gene data show CDR1 as SGHDT and CDR2 as YYEEEE.

V usage is TRBV18 and J usage is TRBJ2-5, with 9 bases that match TRBD2. Trimming at V came to 4 bases and at J to 5 bases, leaving 11 bases not matched to a gene. The CDR3 totals 16 residues. Germline values: CDR1 KGHSH, CDR2 LQKENI. CDR3 coding DNA: TGTGCCAGCTCACTGAGTGCGGGACTAGCAAGGGAGACCCAGTACTTC. Protein: CASSLSAGLARETQYF.

This chain joins TRBV5-1 and TRBJ2-5; TRBD1 matches 8 bases. CDR3 length equals 16 residues. Germline lookup yields CDR1 SGHRS and CDR2 YFSETQ. Unmatched junction bases numbered 13, after V lost 4 bases and J lost 5 bases. CDR3 sequence (DNA): TGCGCCAGCAGCCGAATTCCGGGACAGGCTGTTGAGACCCAGTACTTC. Its protein product is CASSRIPGQAVETQYF.

The chain links TRBV28 to TRBJ2-7, with 7 positions matching TRBD1. V gave up 5 bases and J gave up 8 bases; unmatched junction bases: 0. This CDR3 spans 10 amino acids. Germline CDR1 MDHEN, CDR2 SYDVKM. The CDR3 loop reads CASSRGQQYF. The DNA of the CDR3 is TGTGCCAGCAGTAGGGGGCAGCAGTACTTC.

Note on this clone: Different DNA sequences within this sample yield the same CDR3. The rearrangement joins TRBV5-4 to TRBJ1-4; D not resolved. The CDR3 runs 15 residues. The V end was cut by 0 bases, the J end by 0 bases, with 6 bases between. The germline gives CDR1 SGHNT, CDR2 YYREEE (reference sequence). The CDR3 loop reads CASSLGPATNEKLFF. CDR3 in DNA: TGTGCCAGCAGCTTGGGGCCGGCAACTAATGAAAAACTGTTTTTT.

The V and J genes are TRBV30 and TRBJ1-2; weak D call: TRBD1 (6 bases). Germline-derived CDR1 and CDR2 are GTSNPN and SVGIG (reference sequence). Trimming removed 2 bases from V and 5 bases from J, with 18 bases in between. The CDR3 is 15 amino acids. Written as DNA, the CDR3 is TGTGCCTGGAGTAACACCCGACAGGCGACATATGGCTACACCTTC. Its translation: CAWSNTRQATYGYTF.

The chain is built from TRBV7-8 and TRBJ2-3; D is unresolved. This CDR3 has 13 amino acids. V was trimmed by 1 base and J by 2 bases, leaving 4 bases between them. The germline V gene encodes CDR1 SGHVS and CDR2 FQNEAQ. CDR3 DNA sequence: TGTGCCAGCAGCTTAGGACTCACAGATACGCAGTATTTT. The encoded protein is CASSLGLTDTQYF. Complete variable domain (other parts from reference TRBV7-8 and TRBJ2-3): GAGVSQSPRYKVAKRGQDVALRCDPISGHVSLFWYQQALGQGPEFLTYFQNEAQLDKSGLPSDRFFAERPEGSVSTLKIQRTQQEDSAVYLCASSLGLTDTQYFGPGTRLTVL.

V gene TRBV7-3 combines with J gene TRBJ2-5; D not certain. The CDR3 has 14 residues. Germline CDR1 SGHTA, CDR2 FQGTGA. Trimming cost V 2 bases and J 1 base, with 8 bases left between them. The CDR3 bases are TGTGCCAGCAGCTTAGTAGCCTCCCAAGAGACCCAGTACTTC. Protein sequence: CASSLVASQETQYF.

This clone has just one count. The chain carries TRBV23-1 and TRBJ1-3; D is unresolved. TRBV23-1 has ORF status, its function being uncertain. The CDR3 consists of 17 residues. V lost 0 bases and J lost 0, with 12 bases in between. The CDR3 here is CASSQSCRSYSGNTIYF. CDR3 in DNA: TGCGCCAGCAGTCAATCGTGCAGGTCCTACTCTGGAAACACCATATATTTT.

As DNA, the CDR3 is TGTGCCAGCAGCCCAACAGGGGGCGCGAGCTACGAGCAGTACTTC. Translation: CASSPTGGASYEQYF. The chain couples TRBV11-2 to TRBJ2-7, with 9 bases identical to TRBD1. The CDR3 consists of 15 residues. With V trimmed by 5 bases and J by 3 bases, 8 bases remained unmatched. Germline V lookup: CDR1 SGHAT, CDR2 FQNNGV.